This T cell receptor (beta chain) comes out of a study of blood T cell repertoires in COVID-19. Study as a whole: The United States, Italy and Spain were the sources of the acute and convalescent COVID-19 samples.

TCRdb's copy holds only in-frame clones and misses some; the assay was immunoSEQ multiplex PCR. The sample lists a few hundred thousand clones; over 85% were seen once. This clone occurred once. Other nucleotide sequences from this sample produce the same CDR3. The receptor comes from a man younger than 35 with COVID-19, enrolled during active disease. Sequenced input: peripheral blood.

CDR3 in amino acids: CASSLVAGEGTGELFF. For the CDR3, the DNA is TGCGCCAGCAGCTTGGTGGCAGGCGAGGGCACCGGGGAGCTGTTTTTT. The chain carries TRBV5-1 and TRBJ2-2, with D perhaps TRBD2 (5 bases). Trimming removed 0 bases at V and 4 bases at J, with 13 bases between. The germline CDR1 and CDR2 sequences are SGHRS and YFSETQ. The CDR3 has 16 residues.